A selection of T cell receptor beta chains follows, all from one sample in a study of blood T cell repertoires in COVID-19. The protocol was immunoSEQ multiplex PCR, while the TCRdb copy is restricted to in-frame clones and leaves out a portion. Of about 140,000 clones listed, 65% to 80% were seen once; the top ten hold over 15%. Sequencing input: peripheral blood. Receptors were obtained from a man aged 50-60 years with acute or convalescent COVID-19. CDR3s include the opening cysteine and the closing phenylalanine or tryptophan. A D gene is named only where the DNA matches it firmly. Where a row states a size, it is once, few, many or the class of an expanded clone; other rows omit it.

d_gene	j_gene	v_gene	abundance	CDR3nt	CDR3aa
TRBD1	TRBJ1-5	TRBV24-1	.	TGTGCCACCAGTGATTGGGACAGTGATCAGCCCCAGCATTTT	CATSDWDSDQPQHF
.	TRBJ1-1	TRBV4-2	.	TGTGCCAGCAGCCAACCCCTCGGAGGGATGAACACTGAAGCTTTCTTT	CASSQPLGGMNTEAFF
.	TRBJ2-1	TRBV3-1/TRBV3-2	few	TGTGCCAGCAGCCAAGGACATTTCAATGAGCAGTTCTTC	CASSQGHFNEQFF
TRBD1	TRBJ1-2	TRBV10-1	.	TGCGCCAGCAGTGGCCATTTGGGACAGGCAACTGTTAACTATGGCTACACCTTC	CASSGHLGQATVNYGYTF
.	TRBJ1-1	TRBV12-3/TRBV12-4	.	TGTGCCAGCAGTTCCCTGGGGCGTACTGAAGCTTTCTTT	CASSSLGRTEAFF
TRBD1	TRBJ2-5	TRBV7-8	.	TGTGCCAGCAGCCCCCGACAGGGGTTATCGGGGACCCAGTACTTC	CASSPRQGLSGTQYF
TRBD2	TRBJ2-5	TRBV7-2	.	TGTGCCAGCAGCTTCACGGGAGGGGAGACCCAGTACTTC	CASSFTGGETQYF
TRBD1	TRBJ1-4	TRBV7-9	few	TGTGCCAGCAGCAGGACAGGGGTTGATGAAAAACTGTTTTTT	CASSRTGVDEKLFF
.	TRBJ1-4	TRBV11-2	.	TGTGCCAGCAGCGAGGGACTGAGTGAAAAACTGTTTTTT	CASSEGLSEKLFF
.	TRBJ1-1	TRBV19	.	TGTGCCAGTAGTACAAGGGGAGGGGTGAACACTGAAGCTTTCTTT	CASSTRGGVNTEAFF
.	TRBJ2-1	TRBV24-1	.	TGTGCCACCCTCCGGACTGCAACCTACAATGAGCAGTTCTTC	CATLRTATYNEQFF
.	TRBJ2-6	TRBV11-2	.	TGTGCCAGCAGCTTAGTGGGCGGGTCTGGGGCCAACGTCCTGACTTTC	CASSLVGGSGANVLTF
TRBD1	TRBJ2-1	TRBV28	.	TGTGCCAGCGTTTCATCCGGGACAGACTACAATGAGCAGTTCTTC	CASVSSGTDYNEQFF
.	TRBJ1-1	TRBV2	.	TGTGCCAGCAGTGAAGGAACCCGACAGGCCAACACTGAAGCTTTCTTT	CASSEGTRQANTEAFF
.	TRBJ1-3	TRBV6-5	.	TGTGCCAGCAGTCATGGCACCTCTGGAAACACCATATATTTT	CASSHGTSGNTIYF
TRBD1	TRBJ2-2	TRBV3-1/TRBV3-2	.	TGTGCCAGCAGCCCTTGGTCCGGGACAGGGGGCAGCACCGGGGAGCTGTTTTTT	CASSPWSGTGGSTGELFF
.	TRBJ2-3	TRBV21-1	.	TGTGCCAGCAGCAAAGGGGGCTGGCCAGATACGCAGTATTTT	CASSKGGWPDTQYF
TRBD1	TRBJ1-5	TRBV6-1	many	TGTGCCAGCAGTGGCGGTACAGGGGGCTTTGGGCAGCCCCAGCATTTT	CASSGGTGGFGQPQHF
TRBD1	TRBJ2-3	TRBV5-1	.	TGCGCCAGCAGCTACGCCGGGACAGGGGGCACCACAGATACGCAGTATTTT	CASSYAGTGGTTDTQYF
.	TRBJ1-4	TRBV20-1	once	TGCAGTGCTAGTTCCGACAGATCTAATGAAAAACTGTTTTTT	CSASSDRSNEKLFF
TRBD1	TRBJ1-2	TRBV5-4	.	TGTGCCAGCAGCTTGACAGGGGGCTGGGGCTACACCTTC	CASSLTGGWGYTF
TRBD1	TRBJ1-6	TRBV27	.	TGTGCCAGCAGTTTATCCCAGGGGGCCCCAAATTCACCCCTCCACTTT	CASSLSQGAPNSPLHF
TRBD2	TRBJ2-7	TRBV7-3	.	TGTGCCAGCAGCTTTAGTTCTAGCGGGGCGTACGAGCAGTACTTC	CASSFSSSGAYEQYF
.	TRBJ2-3	TRBV7-3	.	TGTGCCAGCTCCTACAGGCCAAGCACAGATACGCAGTATTTT	CASSYRPSTDTQYF
.	TRBJ1-6	TRBV9	.	TGTGCCAGCAGCGCCGGGAATTATAATTCACCCCTCCACTTT	CASSAGNYNSPLHF
TRBD2	TRBJ2-5	TRBV19	.	TGTGCCAGTTCCGGGACTAGCGGACAGACCCAGTACTTC	CASSGTSGQTQYF
.	TRBJ1-1	TRBV3-1/TRBV3-2	.	TGTGCCAGCGGAAAAACAGCGAACACTGAAGCTTTCTTT	CASGKTANTEAFF
.	TRBJ1-5	TRBV2	.	TGTGCCAGCAGTCTTAACAGAGATAGCAATCAGCCCCAGCATTTT	CASSLNRDSNQPQHF
TRBD1	TRBJ1-3	TRBV5-1	.	TGCGCCAGCAGCTTGGGACAGGGCCCAGGAAACACCATATATTTT	CASSLGQGPGNTIYF
TRBD2	TRBJ2-5	TRBV7-2	.	TGTGCCAGCAGTCCGACTAGCGGGGGGCAAGAGACCCAGTACTTC	CASSPTSGGQETQYF
.	TRBJ2-5	TRBV28	.	TGTGCCAGCAGTCCGAAAACAGGGAGGGGGCAGTACTTC	CASSPKTGRGQYF
.	TRBJ1-6	TRBV4-1	.	TGCGCCAGCAGCCAAGATCAGGGTTCACCCCTCCACTTT	CASSQDQGSPLHF
TRBD1	TRBJ1-6	TRBV7-8	.	TGTGCCAGCAGCGGACGTACAGGGGGCTCAAGTTCACCCCTCCACTTT	CASSGRTGGSSSPLHF
.	TRBJ1-4	TRBV21-1	.	TGTGCCAGCAGCAAAAATGACAGGGGACATCTAACTAATGAAAAACTGTTTTTT	CASSKNDRGHLTNEKLFF
.	TRBJ2-2	TRBV7-6	.	TGTGCCAGCAGCCGTTTAGCCGGGACCGGGGAGCTGTTTTTT	CASSRLAGTGELFF
TRBD1	TRBJ2-3	TRBV5-1	.	TGCGCCAGCAGCTTCGGGACAGGGCAAGATACGCAGTATTTT	CASSFGTGQDTQYF
TRBD2	TRBJ2-7	TRBV7-3	.	TGTGCCAGCAGCTTAACCTCGGCGGGGGGGCCACACGAGCAGTACTTC	CASSLTSAGGPHEQYF